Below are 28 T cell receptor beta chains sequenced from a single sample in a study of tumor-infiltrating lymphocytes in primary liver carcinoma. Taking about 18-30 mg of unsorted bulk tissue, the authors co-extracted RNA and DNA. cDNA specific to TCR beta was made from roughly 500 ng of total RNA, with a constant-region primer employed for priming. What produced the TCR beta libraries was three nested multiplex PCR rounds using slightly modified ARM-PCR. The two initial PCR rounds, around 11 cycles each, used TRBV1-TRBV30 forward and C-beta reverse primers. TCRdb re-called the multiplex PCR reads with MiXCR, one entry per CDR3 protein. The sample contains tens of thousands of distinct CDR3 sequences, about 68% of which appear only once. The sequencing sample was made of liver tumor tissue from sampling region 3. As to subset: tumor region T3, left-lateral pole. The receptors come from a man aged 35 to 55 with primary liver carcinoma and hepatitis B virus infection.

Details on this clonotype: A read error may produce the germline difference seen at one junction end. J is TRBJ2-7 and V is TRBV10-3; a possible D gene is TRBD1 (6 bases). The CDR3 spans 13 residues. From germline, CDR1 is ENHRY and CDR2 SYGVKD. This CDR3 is CAFMRTESYEQYF. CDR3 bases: TGTGCCTTCATGAGGACAGAATCTTACGAACAGTACTTC.

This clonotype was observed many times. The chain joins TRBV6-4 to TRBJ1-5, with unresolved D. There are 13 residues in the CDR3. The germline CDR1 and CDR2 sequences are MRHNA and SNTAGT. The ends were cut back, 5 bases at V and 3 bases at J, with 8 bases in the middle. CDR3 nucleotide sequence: TGTGCCAGCAGTCCCGGACCCAATCAGCCCCAGCATTTT. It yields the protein CASSPGPNQPQHF.

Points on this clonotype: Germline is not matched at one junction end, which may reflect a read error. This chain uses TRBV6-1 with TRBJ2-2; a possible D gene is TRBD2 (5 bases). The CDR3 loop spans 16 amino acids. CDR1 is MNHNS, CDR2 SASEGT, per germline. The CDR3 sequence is CANSETGFANTGELLF. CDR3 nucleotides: TGTGCCAACAGTGAAACGGGGTTCGCGAACACCGGGGAGCTGCTTTTT.

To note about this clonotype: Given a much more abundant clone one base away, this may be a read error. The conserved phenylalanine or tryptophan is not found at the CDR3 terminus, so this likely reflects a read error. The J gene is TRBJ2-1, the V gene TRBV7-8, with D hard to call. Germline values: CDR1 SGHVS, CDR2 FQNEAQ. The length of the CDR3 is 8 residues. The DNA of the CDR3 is TGTGCAACGGGTGAGCAGTTCATC. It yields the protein CATGEQFI.

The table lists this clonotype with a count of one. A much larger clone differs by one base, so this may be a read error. Here the CDR3 DNA reads TGTGTCAGCACTAGTAGTGGGGGTTCTTACACTGAAGCTTTCTTT. Translation gives CVSTSSGGSYTEAFF. The V call is TRBV7-9, the J call TRBJ1-1; maybe TRBD1 (5 bases). CDR1 and CDR2 (germline): SEHNR, FQNEAQ (reference sequence). The CDR3 spans 15 residues.

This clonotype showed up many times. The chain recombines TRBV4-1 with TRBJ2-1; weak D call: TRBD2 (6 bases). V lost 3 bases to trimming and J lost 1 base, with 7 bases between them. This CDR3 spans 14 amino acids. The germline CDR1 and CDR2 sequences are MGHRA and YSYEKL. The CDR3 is CASSQEGSYNEQFF. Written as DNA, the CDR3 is TGCGCCAGCAGCCAGGAGGGGTCCTACAATGAGCAGTTCTTC.

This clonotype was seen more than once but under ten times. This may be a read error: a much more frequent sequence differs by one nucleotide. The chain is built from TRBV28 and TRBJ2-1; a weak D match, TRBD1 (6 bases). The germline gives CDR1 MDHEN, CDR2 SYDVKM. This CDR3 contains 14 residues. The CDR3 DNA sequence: TGTGCCAGCAGCCCACCCAGGGGCTACAATGAGCAGTCCTTC. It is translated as CASSPPRGYNEQSF.

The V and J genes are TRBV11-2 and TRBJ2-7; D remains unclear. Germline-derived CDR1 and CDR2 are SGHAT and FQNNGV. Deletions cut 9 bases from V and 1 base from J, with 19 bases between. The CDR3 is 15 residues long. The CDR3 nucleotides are TGTGCCAGTAGTCTATGTGTGGGAATATCCTACGAGCAGTACTTC. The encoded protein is CASSLCVGISYEQYF.

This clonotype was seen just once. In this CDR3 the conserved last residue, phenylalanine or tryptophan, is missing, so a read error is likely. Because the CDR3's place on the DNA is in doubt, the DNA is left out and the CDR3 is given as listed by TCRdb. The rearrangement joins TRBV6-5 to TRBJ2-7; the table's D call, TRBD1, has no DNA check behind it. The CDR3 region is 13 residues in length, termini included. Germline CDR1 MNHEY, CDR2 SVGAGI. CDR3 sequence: CASNRDWGYEQYL.

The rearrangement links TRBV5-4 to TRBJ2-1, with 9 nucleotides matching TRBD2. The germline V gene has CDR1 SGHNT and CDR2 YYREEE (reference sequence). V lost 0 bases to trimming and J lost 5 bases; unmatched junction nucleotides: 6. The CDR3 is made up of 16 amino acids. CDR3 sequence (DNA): TGTGCCAGCAGCTTGGTAGGGTTAGCGGGAGACAATGAGCAGTTCTTC. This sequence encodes CASSLVGLAGDNEQFF. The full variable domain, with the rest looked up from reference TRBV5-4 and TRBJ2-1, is ETGVTQSPTHLIKTRGQQVTLRCSSQSGHNTVSWYQQALGQGPQFIFQYYREEENGRGNFPPRFSGLQFPNYSSELNVNALELDDSALYLCASSLVGLAGDNEQFFGPGTRLTVL.

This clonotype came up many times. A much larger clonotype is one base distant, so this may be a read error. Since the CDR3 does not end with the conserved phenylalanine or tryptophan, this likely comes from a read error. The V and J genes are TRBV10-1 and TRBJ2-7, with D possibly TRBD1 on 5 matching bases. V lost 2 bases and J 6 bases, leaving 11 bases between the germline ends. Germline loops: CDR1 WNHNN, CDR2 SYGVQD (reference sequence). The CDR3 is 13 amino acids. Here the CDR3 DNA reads TGCGCCAGCAGTGAGATGCAGGGTAGCGAGCAGTACTCC. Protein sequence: CASSEMQGSEQYS.

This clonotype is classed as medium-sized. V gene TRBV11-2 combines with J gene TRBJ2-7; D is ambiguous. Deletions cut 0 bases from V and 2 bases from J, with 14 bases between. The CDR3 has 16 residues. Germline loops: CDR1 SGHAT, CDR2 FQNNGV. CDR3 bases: TGTGCCAGCAGCTTAGAGGGTGGAGCTTCCGCCTACGAGCAGTACTTC. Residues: CASSLEGGASAYEQYF.

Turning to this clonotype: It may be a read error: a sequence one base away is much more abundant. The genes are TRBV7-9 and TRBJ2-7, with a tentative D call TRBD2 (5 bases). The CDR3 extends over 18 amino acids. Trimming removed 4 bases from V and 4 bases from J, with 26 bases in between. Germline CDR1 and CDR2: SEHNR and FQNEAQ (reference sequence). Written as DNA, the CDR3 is TGTGCCAGCAGCTCAAGTCGATCGGAGACTGGGAGAATATACGAGCAGTACTTC. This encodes CASSSSRSETGRIYEQYF. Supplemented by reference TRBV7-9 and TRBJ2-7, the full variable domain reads DTGVSQNPRHKITKRGQNVTFRCDPISEHNRLYWYRQTLGQGPEFLTYFQNEAQLEKSRLLSDRFSAERPKGSFSTLEIQRTEQGDSAMYLCASSSSRSETGRIYEQYFGPGTRLTVT.

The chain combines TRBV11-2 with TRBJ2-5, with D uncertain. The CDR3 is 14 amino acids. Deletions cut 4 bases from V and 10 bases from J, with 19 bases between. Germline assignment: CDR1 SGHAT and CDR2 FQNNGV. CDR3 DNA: TGTGCCAGCAGCTCGACGTGTATATTATTGTGCCAGTACTTC. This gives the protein CASSSTCILLCQYF.

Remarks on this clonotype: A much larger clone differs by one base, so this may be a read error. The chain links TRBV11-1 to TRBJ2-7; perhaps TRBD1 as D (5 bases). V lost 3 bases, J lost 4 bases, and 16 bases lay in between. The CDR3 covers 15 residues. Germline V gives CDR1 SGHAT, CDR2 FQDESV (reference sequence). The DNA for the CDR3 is TGTGCCAGCAGCTTTTCTGCCTGGACAAAGTACGAGCAGTACTTC. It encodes CASSFSAWTKYEQYF.

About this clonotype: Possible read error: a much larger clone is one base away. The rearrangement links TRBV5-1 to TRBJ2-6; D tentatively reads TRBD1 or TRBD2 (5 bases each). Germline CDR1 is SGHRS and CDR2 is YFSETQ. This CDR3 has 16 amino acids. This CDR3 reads CASSGGSSSGAKVLTF. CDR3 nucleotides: TGCGCCAGCAGCGGGGGATCGAGCTCTGGGGCCAAGGTCCTGACTTTC.

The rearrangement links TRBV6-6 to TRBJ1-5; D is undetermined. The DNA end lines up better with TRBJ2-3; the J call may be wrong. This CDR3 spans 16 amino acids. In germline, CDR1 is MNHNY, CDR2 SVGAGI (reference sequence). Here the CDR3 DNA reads TGTGCCAGCAGTTACCAAGTAGAGTATAGCAATCAGCCGCAGTATTTT. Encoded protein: CASSYQVEYSNQPQYF.

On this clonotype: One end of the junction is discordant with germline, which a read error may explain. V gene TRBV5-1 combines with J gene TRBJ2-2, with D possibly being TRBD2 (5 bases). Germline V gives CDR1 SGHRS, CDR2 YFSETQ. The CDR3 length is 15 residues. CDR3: CASSFMTTNTGELFF. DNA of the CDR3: TGCGCCAGCAGCTTCATGACCACGAACACCGGGGAGCTATTTTTT.

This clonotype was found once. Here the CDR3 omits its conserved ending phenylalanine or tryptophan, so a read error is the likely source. DNA for the CDR3: TGTGCCAGTAGTGTCCTCGGGAGGGCCCTGGAAGAGCAGTTCTCC. Translated: CASSVLGRALEEQFS. V is TRBV12-3 or TRBV12-4 and J is TRBJ2-7, with 8 bases lining up with TRBD2. The J call may be faulty, since TRBJ2-1 better matches the DNA end. The CDR3 loop spans 15 amino acids.

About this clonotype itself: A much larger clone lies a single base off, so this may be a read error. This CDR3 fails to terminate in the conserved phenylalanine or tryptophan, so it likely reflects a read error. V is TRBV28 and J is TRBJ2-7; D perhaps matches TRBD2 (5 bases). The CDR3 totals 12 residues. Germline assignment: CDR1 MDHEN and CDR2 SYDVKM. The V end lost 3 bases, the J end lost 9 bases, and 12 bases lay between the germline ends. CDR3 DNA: TGTGCCAGCAGTTTCGAGGGAGTGGGGCAGTACTTA. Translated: CASSFEGVGQYL.

CDR3 loop: CASSEAREWLVTEQFF. The CDR3 bases are TGTGCCAGCAGTGAAGCGCGAGAGTGGCTTGTCACTGAGCAGTTCTTC. The chain links TRBV6-1 to TRBJ2-1; D is unclear. Trimming removed 0 bases from V and 9 bases from J, with 18 bases in between. Germline CDR1 and CDR2: MNHNS and SASEGT. CDR3 size: 16 residues.

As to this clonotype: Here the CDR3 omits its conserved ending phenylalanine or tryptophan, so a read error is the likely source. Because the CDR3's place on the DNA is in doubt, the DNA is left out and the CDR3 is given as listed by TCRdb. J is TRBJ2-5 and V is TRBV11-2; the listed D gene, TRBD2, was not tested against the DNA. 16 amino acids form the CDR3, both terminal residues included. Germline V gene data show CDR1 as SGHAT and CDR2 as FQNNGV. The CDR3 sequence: CASRTRDSAHQETHYL.

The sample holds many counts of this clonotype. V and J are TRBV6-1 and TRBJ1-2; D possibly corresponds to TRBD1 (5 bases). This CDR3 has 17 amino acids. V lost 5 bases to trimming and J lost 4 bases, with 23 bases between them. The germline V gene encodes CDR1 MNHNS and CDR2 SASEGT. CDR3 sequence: CASSPTRVSPIPYGYTF. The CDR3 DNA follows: TGTGCCAGCAGTCCTACCAGGGTATCACCTATCCCCTATGGCTACACCTTC.

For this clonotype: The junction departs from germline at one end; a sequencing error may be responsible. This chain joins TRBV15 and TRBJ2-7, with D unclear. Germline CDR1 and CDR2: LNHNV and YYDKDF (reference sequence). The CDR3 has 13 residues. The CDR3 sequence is CATGRGADYEQYF. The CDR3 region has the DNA TGTGCCACCGGCAGAGGAGCCGACTACGAGCAGTACTTC.

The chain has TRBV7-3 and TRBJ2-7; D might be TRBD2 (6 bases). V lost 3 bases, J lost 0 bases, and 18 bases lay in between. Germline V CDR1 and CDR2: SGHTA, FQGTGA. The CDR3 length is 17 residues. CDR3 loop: CASSFALGTFLSYEQYF. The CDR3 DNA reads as TGTGCCAGCAGCTTCGCGCTTGGGACTTTTCTCTCCTACGAGCAGTACTTC. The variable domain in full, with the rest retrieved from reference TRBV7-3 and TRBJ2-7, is GAGVSQTPSNKVTEKGKYVELRCDPISGHTALYWYRQSLGQGPEFLIYFQGTGAADDSGLPNDRFFAVRPEGSVSTLKIQRTERGDSAVYLCASSFALGTFLSYEQYFGPGTRLTVT.

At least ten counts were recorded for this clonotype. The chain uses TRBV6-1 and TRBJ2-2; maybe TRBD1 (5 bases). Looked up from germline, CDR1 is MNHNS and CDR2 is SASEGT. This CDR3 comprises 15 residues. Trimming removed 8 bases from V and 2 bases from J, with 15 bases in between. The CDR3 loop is CASDTGSFNTGELFF. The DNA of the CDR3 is TGTGCCAGCGATACAGGTTCCTTTAACACCGGGGAGCTGTTTTTT.

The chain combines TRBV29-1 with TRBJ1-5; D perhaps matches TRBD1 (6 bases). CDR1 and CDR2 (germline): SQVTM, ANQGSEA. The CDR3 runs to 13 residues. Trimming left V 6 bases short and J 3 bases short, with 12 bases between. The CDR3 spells CSVGDNNNQPQHF. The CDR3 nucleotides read TGCAGCGTAGGGGACAATAACAATCAGCCCCAGCATTTT. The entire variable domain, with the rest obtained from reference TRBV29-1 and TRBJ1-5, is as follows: SAVISQKPSRDICQRGTSLTIQCQVDSQVTMMFWYRQQPGQSLTLIATANQGSEATYESGFVIDKFPISRPNLTFSTLTVSNMSPEDSSIYLCSVGDNNNQPQHFGDGTRLSIL.

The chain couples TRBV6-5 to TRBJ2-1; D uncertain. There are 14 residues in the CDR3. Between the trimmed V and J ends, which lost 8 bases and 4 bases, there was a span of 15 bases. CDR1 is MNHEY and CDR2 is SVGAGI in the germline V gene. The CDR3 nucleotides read TGTGCCAGCTGCCGTTCAGCCGGGTACAATGAGCAGTTCTTC. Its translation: CASCRSAGYNEQFF.